This T cell receptor (beta chain) was recorded in a study of response to subunit inactivated influenza vaccine. Points from the study as a whole: New T cells are recruited in small numbers by each seasonal influenza vaccination, according to the authors' suggestion.

J was trimmed by 6 bases and V by 0 bases; bases with no gene match: 18. Germline-derived CDR1 and CDR2 are SGDLS and YYNGEE. CDR3 length equals 20 residues. TCRdb re-called the RT-PCR reads through MiXCR, storing one row per CDR3 protein. The data contain 600,000 to 700,000 distinct CDR3 sequences, approximately 15% of them singletons. This clonotype was seen a handful of times. Its antigen is not identified. The sequence came from a man aged 45-65 years who received an inactivated influenza vaccine. The chain links TRBV9 to TRBJ2-1; 10 bases match TRBD2. Sequenced material: PBMCs from blood, taken 14 days before vaccination. The CDR3 coding sequence is TGTGCCAGCAGCGTAGAGTTTGGGGGTACTAGCGGGGCGGCTATCAATGAGCAGTTCTTC. Translated: CASSVEFGGTSGAAINEQFF. The complete variable domain, with remaining parts taken from reference TRBV9 and TRBJ2-1, reads DSGVTQTPKHLITATGQRVTLRCSPRSGDLSVYWYQQSLDQGLQFLIQYYNGEERAKGNILERFSAQQFPDLHSELNLSSLELGDSALYFCASSVEFGGTSGAAINEQFFGPGTRLTVL.